This T cell receptor (beta chain) stems from a study of blood T cells in healthy people across ages. Worth noting for this clonotype: One junction end disagrees with the germline gene, perhaps due to a read error.

The authors ran a second PCR of about 7 to 11 cycles using a sample-barcoded 5' primer and a J-beta primer mix. TCRdb used MiXCR to reprocess the 5' RACE reads, holding one entry per CDR3 protein. This table holds approximately 1.5 million distinct CDR3 sequences, around 36% found once. Germline V gene data show CDR1 as SGHTA and CDR2 as FQGNSA. The CDR3 has 14 residues. This receptor was taken from a woman aged 25 to 39 in good health. This chain joins TRBV7-2 and TRBJ2-5; D might be TRBD2 (6 bases). The sequencing sample was made of blood. The chain's CDR3 is CAGSLEGTPETQYF. The CDR3 bases are TGTGCCGGCAGTCTAGAAGGGACTCCAGAGACCCAGTACTTC.